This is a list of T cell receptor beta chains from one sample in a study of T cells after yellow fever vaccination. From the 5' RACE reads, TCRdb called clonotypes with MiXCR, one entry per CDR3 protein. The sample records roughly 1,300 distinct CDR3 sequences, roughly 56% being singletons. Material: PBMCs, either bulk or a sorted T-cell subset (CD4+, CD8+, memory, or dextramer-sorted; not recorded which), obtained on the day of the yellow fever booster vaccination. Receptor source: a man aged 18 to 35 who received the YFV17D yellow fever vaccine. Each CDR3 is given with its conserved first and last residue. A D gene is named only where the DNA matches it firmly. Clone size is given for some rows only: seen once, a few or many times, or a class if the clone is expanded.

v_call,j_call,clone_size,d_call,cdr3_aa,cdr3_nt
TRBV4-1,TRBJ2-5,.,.,CASSQGWAESQETQYF,TGCGCCAGCAGCCAAGGATGGGCGGAAAGTCAAGAGACCCAGTACTTC
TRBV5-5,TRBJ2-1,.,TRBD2,CASSLLAGEFEQFF,TGTGCCAGCAGCTTACTAGCGGGGGAATTCGAGCAGTTCTTC
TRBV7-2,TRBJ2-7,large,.,CASSRPTRPPYEQYF,TGTGCCAGCAGCCGACCGACCAGGCCGCCCTACGAGCAGTACTTC
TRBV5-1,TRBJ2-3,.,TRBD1,CASSRGQGARTDTQYF,TGCGCCAGCAGCCGTGGACAGGGGGCACGCACAGATACGCAGTATTTT
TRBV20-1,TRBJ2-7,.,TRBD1,CSAGDRGTPYEQYF,TGCAGTGCTGGGGACAGGGGGACGCCCTACGAGCAGTACTTC
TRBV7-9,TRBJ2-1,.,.,CDSSPSAVKGEQFF,TGTGACAGCAGCCCAAGTGCAGTGAAGGGTGAGCAGTTCTTC
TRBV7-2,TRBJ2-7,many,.,CASSFRDSIYEQYF,TGTGCCAGCAGCTTCCGGGACTCTATCTACGAGCAGTACTTC
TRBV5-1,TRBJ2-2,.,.,CASSLWNTGELFF,TGCGCCAGCAGCTTGTGGAACACCGGGGAGCTGTTTTTT
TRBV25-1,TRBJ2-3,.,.,CASSEFSQGTDTQYF,TGTGCCAGCAGTGAATTCAGTCAGGGCACAGATACGCAGTATTTT
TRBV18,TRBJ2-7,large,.,CASSPRGGFTYEQYF,TGTGCCAGCTCACCACGGGGAGGATTCACCTACGAGCAGTACTTC
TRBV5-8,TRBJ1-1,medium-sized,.,CASSEPGTRDTEAFF,TGTGCCAGCAGTGAACCCGGGACAAGGGACACTGAAGCTTTCTTT
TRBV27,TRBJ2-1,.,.,CASSLKWAANEQFF,TGTGCCAGCAGTTTGAAGTGGGCGGCGAATGAGCAGTTCTTC
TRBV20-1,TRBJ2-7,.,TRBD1,CSAGTGSYEQYF,TGCAGTGCCGGGACAGGGTCCTACGAGCAGTACTTC
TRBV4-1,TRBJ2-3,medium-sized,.,CASSLRQVPTDTQYF,TGCGCCAGCAGCCTGAGACAGGTGCCCACAGATACGCAGTATTTT
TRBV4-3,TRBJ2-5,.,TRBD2,CASRRSGGAQETQYF,TGCGCCAGCAGGCGTAGCGGGGGGGCCCAAGAGACCCAGTACTTC
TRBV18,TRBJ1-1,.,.,CASSPQLSWNTEAFF,TGTGCCAGCTCACCACAGTTATCCTGGAACACTGAAGCTTTCTTT
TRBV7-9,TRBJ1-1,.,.,CASSSRRPVEDTEAFF,TGTGCCAGCAGCTCTCGCCGTCCTGTGGAAGACACTGAAGCTTTCTTT
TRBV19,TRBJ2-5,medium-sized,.,CAAYSGGGEETQYF,TGTGCCGCCTATTCAGGGGGGGGGGAGGAGACCCAGTACTTC
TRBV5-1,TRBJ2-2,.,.,CARSSGLLTGELFF,TGCGCCAGGAGCTCAGGGCTGCTCACTGGGGAGCTGTTTTTT
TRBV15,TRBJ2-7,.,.,CATSTGGEGLSEEYF,TGTGCCACCAGCACGGGCGGGGAAGGGCTAAGCGAGGAGTACTTC
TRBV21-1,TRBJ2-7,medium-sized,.,CASQILAGGYEQYF,TGTGCCAGCCAGATACTAGCGGGGGGATACGAGCAGTACTTC
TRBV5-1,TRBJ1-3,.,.,CASSLAAGTSGNTIYF,TGCGCCAGCAGCTTGGCCGCGGGGACCTCTGGAAACACCATATATTTT
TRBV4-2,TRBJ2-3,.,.,CASSQQLSTDTQYF,TGTGCCAGCAGCCAACAGCTGAGCACAGATACGCAGTATTTT
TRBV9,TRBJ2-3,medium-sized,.,CASSAPRDTQYF,TGTGCCAGCAGCGCCCCCCGGGATACGCAGTATTTT
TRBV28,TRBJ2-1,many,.,CASSLLPTAYNEQFF,TGTGCCAGCAGTCTACTTCCGACAGCCTACAATGAGCAGTTCTTC
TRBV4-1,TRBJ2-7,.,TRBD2,CASSRARGAGESYEQYF,TGCGCCAGCAGCCGAGCCCGGGGAGCGGGGGAGTCCTACGAGCAGTACTTC
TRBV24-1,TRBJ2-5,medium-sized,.,CATSDLKSATGTFQETQYF,TGTGCCACCAGTGATTTGAAGTCCGCCACAGGCACCTTCCAAGAGACCCAGTACTTC
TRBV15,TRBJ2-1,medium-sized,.,CATSSSREQFF,TGTGCCACCAGCAGTTCTCGAGAGCAGTTCTTC
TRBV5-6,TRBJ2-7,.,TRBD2,CASSFRSSGRFGHEQYF,TGTGCCAGCAGCTTCAGGTCGAGCGGGAGGTTCGGGCACGAGCAGTACTTC
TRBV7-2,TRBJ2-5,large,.,CASSLMERETQYF,TGTGCCAGCAGCTTAATGGAGAGAGAGACCCAGTACTTC
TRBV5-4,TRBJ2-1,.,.,CASSFFSPDEQFF,TGTGCCAGCAGCTTTTTCTCTCCCGACGAGCAGTTCTTC
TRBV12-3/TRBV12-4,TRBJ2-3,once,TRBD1,CASRLRRGRTGTDTQYF,TGTGCCAGCAGGCTCCGCAGGGGGCGTACGGGCACAGATACGCAGTATTTT
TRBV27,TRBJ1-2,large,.,CASSLLGQGDGYTF,TGTGCCAGCAGTTTATTAGGTCAGGGAGATGGCTACACCTTC
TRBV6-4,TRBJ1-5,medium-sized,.,CASSDLVFCNQPQHF,TGTGCCAGCAGTGACTTGGTATTTTGCAATCAGCCCCAGCATTTT